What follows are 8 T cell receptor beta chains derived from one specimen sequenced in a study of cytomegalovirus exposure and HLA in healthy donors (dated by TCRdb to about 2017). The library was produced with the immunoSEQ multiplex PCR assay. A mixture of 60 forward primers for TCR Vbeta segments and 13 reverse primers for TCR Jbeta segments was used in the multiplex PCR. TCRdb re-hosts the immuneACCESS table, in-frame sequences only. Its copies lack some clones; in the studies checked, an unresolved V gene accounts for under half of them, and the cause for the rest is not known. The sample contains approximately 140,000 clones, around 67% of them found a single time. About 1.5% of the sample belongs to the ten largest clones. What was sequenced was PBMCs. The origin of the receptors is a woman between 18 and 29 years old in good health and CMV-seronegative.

In DNA form, the CDR3 reads TGTGCCAGCAGTGATACGGGGGCCGGGGAGCTGTTTTTT. This codes for CASSDTGAGELFF. The J gene is TRBJ2-2, the V gene TRBV2; D is possibly TRBD2 (6 bases). Trimming stripped 3 bases from V and 6 bases from J, with 8 bases between. Looked up from germline, CDR1 is SNHLY and CDR2 is FYNNEI. The CDR3 is 13 residues long.

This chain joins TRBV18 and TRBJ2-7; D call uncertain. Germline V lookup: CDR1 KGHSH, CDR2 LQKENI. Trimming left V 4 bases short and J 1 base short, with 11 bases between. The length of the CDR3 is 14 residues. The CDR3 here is CASSLEQRSYEQYF. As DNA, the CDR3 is TGTGCCAGCTCACTGGAGCAGCGTTCCTACGAGCAGTACTTC.

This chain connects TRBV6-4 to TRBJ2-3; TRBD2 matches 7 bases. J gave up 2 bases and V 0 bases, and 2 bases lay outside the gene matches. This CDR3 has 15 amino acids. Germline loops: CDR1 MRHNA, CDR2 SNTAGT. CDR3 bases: TGTGCCAGCAGTGACTCAGCGGGGACCACAGATACGCAGTATTTT. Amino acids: CASSDSAGTTDTQYF.

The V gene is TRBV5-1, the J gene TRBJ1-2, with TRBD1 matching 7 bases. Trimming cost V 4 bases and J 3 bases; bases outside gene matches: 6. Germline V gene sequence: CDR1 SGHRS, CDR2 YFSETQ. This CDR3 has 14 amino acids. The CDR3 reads CASSLDRWYYGYTF. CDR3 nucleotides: TGCGCCAGCAGCCTGGACAGGTGGTACTATGGCTACACCTTC.

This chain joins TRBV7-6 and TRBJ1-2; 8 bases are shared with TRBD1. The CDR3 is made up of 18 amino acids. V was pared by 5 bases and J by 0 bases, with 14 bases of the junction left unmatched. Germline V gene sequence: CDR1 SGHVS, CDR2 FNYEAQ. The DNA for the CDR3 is TGTGCCAGCAGCCCCCAGCCAGGGGGCGCGACCTCTAACTATGGCTACACCTTC. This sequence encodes CASSPQPGGATSNYGYTF.

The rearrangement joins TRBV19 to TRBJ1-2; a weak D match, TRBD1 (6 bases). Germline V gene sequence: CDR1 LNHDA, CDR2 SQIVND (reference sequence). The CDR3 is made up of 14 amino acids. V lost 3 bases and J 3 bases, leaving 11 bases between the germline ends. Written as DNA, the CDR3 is TGTGCCAGTAGTATGGGACAATGGGACTATGGCTACACCTTC. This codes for CASSMGQWDYGYTF.

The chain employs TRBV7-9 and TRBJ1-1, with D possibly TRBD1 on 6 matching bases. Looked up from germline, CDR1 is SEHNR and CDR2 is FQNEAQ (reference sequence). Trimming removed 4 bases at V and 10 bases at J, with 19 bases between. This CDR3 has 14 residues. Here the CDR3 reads CASSSRSRGGAAFF. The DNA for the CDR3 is TGTGCCAGCAGCTCCCGATCCAGAGGGGGAGCAGCTTTCTTT.

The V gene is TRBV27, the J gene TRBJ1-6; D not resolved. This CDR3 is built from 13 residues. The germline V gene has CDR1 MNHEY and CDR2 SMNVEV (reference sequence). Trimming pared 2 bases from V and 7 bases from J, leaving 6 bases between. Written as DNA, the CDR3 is TGTGCCAGCAGTTTAAACGGGAATTCACCCCTCCACTTT. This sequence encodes CASSLNGNSPLHF.